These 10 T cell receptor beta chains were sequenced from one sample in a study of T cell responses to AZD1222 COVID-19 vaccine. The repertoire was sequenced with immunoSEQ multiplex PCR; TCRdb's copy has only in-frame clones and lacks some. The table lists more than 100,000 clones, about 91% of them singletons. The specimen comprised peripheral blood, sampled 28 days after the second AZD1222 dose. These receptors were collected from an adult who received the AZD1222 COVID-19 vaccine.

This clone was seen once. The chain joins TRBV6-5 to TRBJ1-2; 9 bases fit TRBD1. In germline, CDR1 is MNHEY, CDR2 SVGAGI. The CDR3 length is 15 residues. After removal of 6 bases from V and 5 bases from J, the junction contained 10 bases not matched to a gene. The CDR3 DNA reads TGTGCCAGCAGACCGTCCGGGACAGGGCTATATGGCTACACCTTC. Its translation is CASRPSGTGLYGYTF.

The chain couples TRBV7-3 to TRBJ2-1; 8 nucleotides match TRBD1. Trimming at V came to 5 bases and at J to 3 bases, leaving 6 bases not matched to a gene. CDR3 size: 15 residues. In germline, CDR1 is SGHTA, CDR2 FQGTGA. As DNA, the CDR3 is TGTGCCAGCAGCCTTGGACAGGGTAACTACAATGAGCAGTTCTTC. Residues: CASSLGQGNYNEQFF.

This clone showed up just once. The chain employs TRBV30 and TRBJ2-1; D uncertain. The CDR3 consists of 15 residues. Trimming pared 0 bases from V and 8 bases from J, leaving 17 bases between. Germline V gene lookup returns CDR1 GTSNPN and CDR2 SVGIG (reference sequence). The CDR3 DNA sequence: TGTGCCTGGAGTGTACCGCCGGTTCGGCAATATGAGCAGTTCTTC. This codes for CAWSVPPVRQYEQFF.

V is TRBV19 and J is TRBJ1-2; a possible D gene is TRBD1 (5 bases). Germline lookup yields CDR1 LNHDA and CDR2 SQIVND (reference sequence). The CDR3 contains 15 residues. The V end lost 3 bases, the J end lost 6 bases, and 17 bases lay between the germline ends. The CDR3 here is CASSMTALLTNGYTF. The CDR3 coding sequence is TGTGCCAGTAGTATGACAGCACTACTTACCAATGGCTACACCTTC.

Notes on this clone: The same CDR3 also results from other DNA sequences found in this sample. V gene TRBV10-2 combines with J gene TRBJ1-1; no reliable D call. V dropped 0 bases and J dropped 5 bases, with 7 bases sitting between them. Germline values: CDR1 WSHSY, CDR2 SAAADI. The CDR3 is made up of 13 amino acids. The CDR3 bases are TGCGCCAGCAGTGAGTCCAAAGGGACTGAAGCTTTCTTT. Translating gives CASSESKGTEAFF.

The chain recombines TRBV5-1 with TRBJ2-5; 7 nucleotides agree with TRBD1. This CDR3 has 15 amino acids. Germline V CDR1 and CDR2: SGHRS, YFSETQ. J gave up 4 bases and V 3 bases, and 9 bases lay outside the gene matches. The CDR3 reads CASSWAVTGPETQYF. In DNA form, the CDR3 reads TGCGCCAGCAGCTGGGCCGTGACAGGGCCAGAGACCCAGTACTTC.

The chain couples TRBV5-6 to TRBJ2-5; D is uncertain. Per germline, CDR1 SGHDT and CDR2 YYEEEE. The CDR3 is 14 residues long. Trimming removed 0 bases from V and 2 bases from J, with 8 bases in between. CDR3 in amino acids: CASSLAWGQETQYF. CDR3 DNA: TGTGCCAGCAGCTTGGCCTGGGGTCAAGAGACCCAGTACTTC.

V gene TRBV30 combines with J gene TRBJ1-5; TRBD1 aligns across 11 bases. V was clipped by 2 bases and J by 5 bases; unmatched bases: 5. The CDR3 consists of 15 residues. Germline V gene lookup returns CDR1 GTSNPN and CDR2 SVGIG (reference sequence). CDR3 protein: CAWSPLGQGDQPQHF. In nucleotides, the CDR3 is TGTGCCTGGAGTCCTTTGGGACAGGGGGATCAGCCCCAGCATTTT.

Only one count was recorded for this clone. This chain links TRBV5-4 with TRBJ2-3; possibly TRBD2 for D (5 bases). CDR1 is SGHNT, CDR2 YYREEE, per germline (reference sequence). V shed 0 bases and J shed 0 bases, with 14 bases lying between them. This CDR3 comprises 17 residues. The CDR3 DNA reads TGTGCCAGCAGCTTGGGAAGCGGAGGTTCTAGCACAGATACGCAGTATTTT. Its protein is CASSLGSGGSSTDTQYF. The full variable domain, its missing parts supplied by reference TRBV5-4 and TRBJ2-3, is ETGVTQSPTHLIKTRGQQVTLRCSSQSGHNTVSWYQQALGQGPQFIFQYYREEENGRGNFPPRFSGLQFPNYSSELNVNALELDDSALYLCASSLGSGGSSTDTQYFGPGTRLTVL.

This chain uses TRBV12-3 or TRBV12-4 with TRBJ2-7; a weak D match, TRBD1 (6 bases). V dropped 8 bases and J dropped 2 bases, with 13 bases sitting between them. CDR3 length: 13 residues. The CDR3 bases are TGTGCCAGCTCGGACAGAAGTACCTACGAGCAGTACTTC. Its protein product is CASSDRSTYEQYF.